This T cell receptor beta chain is drawn from a study of cytomegalovirus exposure and HLA in healthy donors. Study results and caveats: It was reported that the classifier diagnosed cytomegalovirus status with high specificity and sensitivity in both the original and validation cohorts. The authors judged a highly shared variant cluster likely a sequencing artifact. Roughly uniform depth of sequencing across donors was assumed in presence/absence analyses. TCR association rates varied by HLA locus in a later analysis, with DRB1 highest and HLA-C lowest.

V lost 0 bases and J lost 6; bases outside the gene matches: 5. CDR3 length: 16 amino acids. Germline-derived CDR1 and CDR2 are LGHNA and YNFKEQ. Use of 60 Vbeta and 13 Jbeta primers characterized the PCR. Libraries were prepared by immunoSEQ multiplex PCR; TCRdb keeps only in-frame clonotypes and omits some of them. The sample has 220,000 or so clones; the top ten hold about 1%. A remark on this clone: Its antigen remains unidentified.

J is TRBJ1-4 and V is TRBV4-2; the match to TRBD1 covers 9 bases. What was sequenced was PBMCs. The receptor was isolated from a girl between 2 and 10 years old in good health and CMV-seropositive. The CDR3 region has the DNA TGTGCCAGCAGCCAAGATCTGGGACAGGGCTATGAAAAACTGTTTTTT. As protein: CASSQDLGQGYEKLFF.